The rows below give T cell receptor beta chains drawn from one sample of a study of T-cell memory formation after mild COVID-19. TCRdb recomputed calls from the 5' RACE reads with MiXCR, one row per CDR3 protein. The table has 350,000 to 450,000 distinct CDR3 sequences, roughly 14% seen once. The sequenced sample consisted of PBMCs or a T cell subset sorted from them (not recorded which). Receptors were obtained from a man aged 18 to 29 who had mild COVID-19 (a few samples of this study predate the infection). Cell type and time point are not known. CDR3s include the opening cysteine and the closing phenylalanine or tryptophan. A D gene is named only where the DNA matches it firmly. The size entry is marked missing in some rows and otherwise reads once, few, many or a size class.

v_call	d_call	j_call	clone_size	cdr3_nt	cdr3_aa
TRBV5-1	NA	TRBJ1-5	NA	TGCGCCAGCAGCTTCACAGGGCCCGGAGAGCCCCAGCATTTT	CASSFTGPGEPQHF
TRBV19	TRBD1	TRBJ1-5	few	TGTGCCAGTAATTGGGACAGGGGACAGCCCCAGCATTTT	CASNWDRGQPQHF
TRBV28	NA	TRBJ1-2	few	TGTGCCAGCAGTTTCACGGCAGTTTATGGCTACACCTTC	CASSFTAVYGYTF
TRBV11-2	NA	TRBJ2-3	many	TGTGCCAGCAGCGCGGTAGGATGGCGGGGTCATTTAAATACGCAGTATTTT	CASSAVGWRGHLNTQYF
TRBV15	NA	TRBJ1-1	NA	TGTGCCACCAAACAAGGGGTTAACACTGAAGCTTTCTTT	CATKQGVNTEAFF
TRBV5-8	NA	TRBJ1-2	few	TGTGCCAGCAGCAAAGGGACTTTTCCGGGCTATGGCTACACCTTC	CASSKGTFPGYGYTF
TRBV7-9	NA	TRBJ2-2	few	TGTGCCAGCAGCCACCAGGGCGGGGAGCTGTTTTTT	CASSHQGGELFF
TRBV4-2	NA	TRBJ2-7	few	TGTGCCAGCAGCCAAGGACGGCCTGGTTCCTACGAGCAGTACTTC	CASSQGRPGSYEQYF
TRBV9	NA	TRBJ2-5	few	TGTGCCAGCAGCGTAGCTACAAGGGGCGGAGGGGAGACCCAGTACTTC	CASSVATRGGGETQYF
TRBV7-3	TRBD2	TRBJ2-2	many	TGTGCCAGCAGGCCACCGGGACTAGCTGTCGCCGGGGAGCTGTTTTTT	CASRPPGLAVAGELFF
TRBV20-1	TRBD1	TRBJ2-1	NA	TGCAGTGCCCCTCGACAGGGAGAAAGCAATGAGCAGTTCTTC	CSAPRQGESNEQFF
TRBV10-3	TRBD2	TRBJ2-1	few	TGTGCCATCAAATGGGCCCCGGCGGGGGACAATGAGCAGTTCTTC	CAIKWAPAGDNEQFF
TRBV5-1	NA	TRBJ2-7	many	TGCGCCAGCAGCTTGAGGCCTGGAATCACCGACGAGCAGTACTTC	CASSLRPGITDEQYF
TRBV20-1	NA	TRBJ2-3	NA	TGCAGTGCTGGCCCGGATTTGTGGGGGCACACAGATACGCAGTATTTT	CSAGPDLWGHTDTQYF
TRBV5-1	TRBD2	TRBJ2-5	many	TGCGCCAGCAGCCCCGGGACTAGCGGGGCCCAAGAGACCCAGTACTTC	CASSPGTSGAQETQYF
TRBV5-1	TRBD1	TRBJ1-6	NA	TGCGCCAGCAGCCCAGGACAGGGTGAATCTAATTCACCCCTCCACTTT	CASSPGQGESNSPLHF
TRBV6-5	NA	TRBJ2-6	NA	TGTGCCAGCAGTTACTGGGGCAACTCTGGGGCCAACGTCCTGACTTTC	CASSYWGNSGANVLTF
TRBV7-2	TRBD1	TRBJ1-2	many	TGTGCCAGCAGCTTACCGAGGGGGCGATTGGCCTATGGCTACACCTTC	CASSLPRGRLAYGYTF
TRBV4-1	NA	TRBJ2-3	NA	TGCGCCAGCAGCCAAGGGTGGGGGGGCAGGTCAGATACGCAGTATTTT	CASSQGWGGRSDTQYF
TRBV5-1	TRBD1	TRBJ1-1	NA	TGCGCCAGCAGCCCCGAGGGGGCGTACACTGAAGCTTTCTTT	CASSPEGAYTEAFF
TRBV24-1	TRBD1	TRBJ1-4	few	TGTGCCCCTAATACCCCGGGACAGCCAACTAATGAAAAACTGTTTTTT	CAPNTPGQPTNEKLFF
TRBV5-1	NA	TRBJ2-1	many	TGCGCCAGCAGCGCCGGGGGCTACAACAATGAGCAGTTCTTC	CASSAGGYNNEQFF
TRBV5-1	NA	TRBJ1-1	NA	TGCGCCAGCAGCCCCGGAGAGCGGAGCACTGAAGCTTTCTTT	CASSPGERSTEAFF
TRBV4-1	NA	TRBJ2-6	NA	TGCGCCAGCAGCCAAGGACTGAGTGGGGCCAACGTCCTGACTTTC	CASSQGLSGANVLTF
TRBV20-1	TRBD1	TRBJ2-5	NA	TGCAGTGCGGAGGCCCGGACAGGGGGCCGGGAGACCCAGTACTTC	CSAEARTGGRETQYF
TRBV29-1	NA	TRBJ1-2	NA	TGCAGAGCTGGGGAGCTCTATGGCTACACCTTC	CRAGELYGYTF
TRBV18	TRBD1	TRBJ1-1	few	TGTGCCAGCTCACCACCGGGACAGGGGGCGTACACTGAAGCTTTCTTT	CASSPPGQGAYTEAFF
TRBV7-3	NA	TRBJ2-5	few	TGTGCCAGCAGCTCCGCCGGACTATTTGGGGAGACCCAGTACTTC	CASSSAGLFGETQYF
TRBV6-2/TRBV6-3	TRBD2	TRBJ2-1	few	TGTGCCAGCAGTTCGACTAGCTTCTGGCAGTTCTTC	CASSSTSFWQFF
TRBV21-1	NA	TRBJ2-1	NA	TGTGCCAGCAGCAAACGCGTGGGGGAGCCGGGACAGGGTAATGAGCAGCTCTTC	CASSKRVGEPGQGNEQLF
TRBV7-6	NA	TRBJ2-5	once	TGTGCCAGCAGCATTAACAGGGCCGCGGAGACCCAGTACTTC	CASSINRAAETQYF
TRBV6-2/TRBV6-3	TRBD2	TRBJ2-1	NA	TGTGCCAGCAAGGATAGTAAACTAGCGGGGGCCTCCTACAATGAGCAGTTCTTC	CASKDSKLAGASYNEQFF
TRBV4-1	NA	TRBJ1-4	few	TGCGCCAGCAGCCAAGCGTCCCGGGACATTGAAAAACTGTTTTTT	CASSQASRDIEKLFF